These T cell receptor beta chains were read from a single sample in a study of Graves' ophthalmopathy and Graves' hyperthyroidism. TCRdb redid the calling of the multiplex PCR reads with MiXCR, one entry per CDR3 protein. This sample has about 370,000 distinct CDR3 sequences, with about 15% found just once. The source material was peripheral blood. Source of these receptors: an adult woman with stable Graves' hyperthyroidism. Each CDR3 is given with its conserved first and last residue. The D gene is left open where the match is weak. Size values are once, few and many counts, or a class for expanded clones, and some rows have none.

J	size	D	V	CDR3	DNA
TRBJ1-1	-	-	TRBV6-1	CASRNGGLNTEAFF	TGTGCCAGCAGAAACGGGGGGCTTAACACTGAAGCTTTCTTT
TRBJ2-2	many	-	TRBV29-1	CSVEGRPNTGELFF	TGCAGCGTTGAAGGCAGACCGAACACCGGGGAGCTGTTTTTT
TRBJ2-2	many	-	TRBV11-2	CASSLVRPGELFF	TGTGCCAGCAGCTTAGTTCGACCCGGGGAGCTGTTTTTT
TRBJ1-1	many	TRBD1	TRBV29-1	CSVRQGPTEAFF	TGCAGCGTCCGACAGGGCCCCACTGAAGCTTTCTTT
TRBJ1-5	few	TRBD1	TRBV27	CASSFRTGTGGVGQPQHF	TGTGCCAGCAGTTTTCGCACCGGGACAGGGGGTGTCGGGCAGCCCCAGCATTTT
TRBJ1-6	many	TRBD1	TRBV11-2	CASSRWDSSLHF	TGTGCCAGCAGCCGCTGGGACAGTTCCCTCCACTTT
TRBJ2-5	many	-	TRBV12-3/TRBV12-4	CASSERLQTQYF	TGTGCCAGCAGTGAGCGCTTACAGACCCAGTACTTC
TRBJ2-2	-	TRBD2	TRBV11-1	CASSGGLAGGETGELFF	TGTGCCAGCAGCGGGGGACTAGCGGGAGGAGAAACCGGGGAGCTGTTTTTT
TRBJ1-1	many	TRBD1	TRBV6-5	CASSYRGQDTEAFF	TGTGCCAGCAGTTACAGGGGACAGGACACTGAAGCTTTCTTT
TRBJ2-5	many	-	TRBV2	CASSVQETQYF	TGTGCCAGCAGCGTCCAAGAGACCCAGTACTTC
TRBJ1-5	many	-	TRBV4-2	CASSRWGEGNQPQHF	TGTGCCAGCAGCCGGTGGGGGGAGGGCAATCAGCCCCAGCATTTT
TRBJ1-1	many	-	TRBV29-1	CSVETRMNTGAFF	TGCAGCGTTGAAACGCGGATGAACACTGGAGCTTTCTTT
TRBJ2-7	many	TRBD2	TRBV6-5	CASSYSAGGGSYEQYF	TGTGCCAGCAGTTACTCGGCGGGGGGGGGATCCTACGAGCAGTACTTC
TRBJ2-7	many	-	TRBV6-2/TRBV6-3	CASSVRVRHEQYF	TGTGCCAGCAGTGTGAGGGTCCGTCACGAGCAGTACTTC
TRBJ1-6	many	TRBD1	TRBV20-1	CSARDRGAGGSPLHF	TGCAGTGCTAGGGACAGGGGGGCCGGCGGGTCACCCCTCCACTTT
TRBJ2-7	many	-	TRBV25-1	CASSEGRDGSYEQYF	TGTGCCAGCAGTGAAGGGCGGGATGGATCCTACGAGCAGTACTTC
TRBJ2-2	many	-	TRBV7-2	CASSFAGLGSTGELFF	TGTGCCAGCAGCTTTGCGGGGTTAGGATCCACCGGGGAGCTGTTTTTT
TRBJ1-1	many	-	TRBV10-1	CASSDRRYGATEAFF	TGCGCCAGCAGTGATAGACGGTACGGAGCCACTGAAGCTTTCTTT
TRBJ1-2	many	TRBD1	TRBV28	CASSPTGGRGYTF	TGTGCCAGCAGCCCGACAGGGGGACGTGGCTACACCTTC
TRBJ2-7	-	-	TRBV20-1	CSARDLGHDSYEQYF	TGCAGTGCTAGAGATCTCGGACATGACTCCTACGAGCAGTACTTC
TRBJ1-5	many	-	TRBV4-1	CASRSHSNQPQHF	TGCGCCAGCAGGAGTCACAGCAATCAGCCCCAGCATTTT
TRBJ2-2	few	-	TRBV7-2	CASSQAWGSTGELFF	TGTGCCAGCAGCCAGGCTTGGGGTTCCACCGGGGAGCTGTTTTTT
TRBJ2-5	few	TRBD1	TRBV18	CASSPLPGTAQETQYF	TGTGCCAGCTCACCACTGCCGGGGACAGCCCAAGAGACCCAGTACTTC
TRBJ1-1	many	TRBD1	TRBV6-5	CASSYSRRGLTEAFF	TGTGCCAGCAGTTACTCGAGAAGGGGGCTCACTGAAGCTTTCTTT
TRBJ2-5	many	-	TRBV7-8	CASSLGIQETQYF	TGTGCCAGCAGCTTAGGGATCCAAGAGACCCAGTACTTC
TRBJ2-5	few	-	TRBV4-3	CASSQDPASGISKTQYF	TGCGCCAGCAGCCAAGATCCGGCGAGTGGGATATCGAAGACCCAGTACTTC
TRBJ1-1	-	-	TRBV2	CASSGETRSLQNTEAFF	TGTGCCAGCAGTGGAGAGACTAGGAGCCTACAGAACACTGAAGCTTTCTTT
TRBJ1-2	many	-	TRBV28	CASRKTDYGYTF	TGTGCCAGCAGGAAGACGGACTATGGCTACACCTTC
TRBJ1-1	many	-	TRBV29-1	CSVEVPTAVNTEAFF	TGCAGCGTTGAAGTCCCGACGGCAGTGAACACTGAAGCTTTCTTT
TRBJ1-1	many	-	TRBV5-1	CASSLADSEAFF	TGCGCCAGCAGCTTGGCCGACAGTGAAGCTTTCTTT
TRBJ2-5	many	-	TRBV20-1	CSALEGSRREETQYF	TGCAGTGCGCTAGAGGGGTCCCGCAGAGAAGAGACCCAGTACTTC
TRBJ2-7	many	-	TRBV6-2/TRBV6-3	CASSSPGTRNYEQYF	TGTGCCAGCAGTTCCCCCGGGACGAGAAACTACGAGCAGTACTTC
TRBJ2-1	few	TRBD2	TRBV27	CASRPGLAQYNEQFF	TGTGCCAGCAGACCGGGACTAGCGCAATACAATGAGCAGTTCTTC
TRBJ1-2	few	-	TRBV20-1	CSARRRGGGDYGYTF	TGCAGTGCTAGGAGGCGGGGTGGGGGCGACTATGGCTACACCTTC
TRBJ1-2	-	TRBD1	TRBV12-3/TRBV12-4	CASRDREFFSGYTF	TGTGCCAGCAGAGACAGGGAGTTTTTTTCAGGCTACACCTTC
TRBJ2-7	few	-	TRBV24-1	CATSDPGREYKQYF	TGTGCCACCAGTGACCCGGGGAGAGAGTACAAGCAGTACTTC
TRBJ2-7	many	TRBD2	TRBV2	CASSPWTSGSRYEQYF	TGTGCCAGCAGTCCCTGGACTAGCGGGAGCCGGTACGAGCAGTACTTC
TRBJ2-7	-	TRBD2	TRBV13	CASSLGTRGEQYF	TGTGCCAGCAGCCTCGGGACTAGGGGGGAGCAGTACTTC
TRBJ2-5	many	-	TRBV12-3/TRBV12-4	CASSLSSRETQYF	TGTGCCAGCAGTTTGTCTAGCAGAGAGACCCAGTACTTC
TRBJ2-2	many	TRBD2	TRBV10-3	CAIQATSGRMGGELFF	TGTGCCATCCAGGCGACTAGCGGGAGGATGGGCGGGGAGCTGTTTTTT
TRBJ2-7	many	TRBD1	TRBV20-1	CSATGTGNSYEQYF	TGCAGTGCTACCGGGACAGGGAATTCCTACGAGCAGTACTTC
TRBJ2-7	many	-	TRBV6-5	CASRQPYEQYF	TGTGCCAGTAGACAGCCCTACGAGCAGTACTTC
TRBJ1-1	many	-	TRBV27	CASSLGRNTEAFF	TGTGCCAGCAGTTTGGGCAGAAACACTGAAGCTTTCTTT
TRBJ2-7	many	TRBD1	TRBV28	CASETGMVSEQYF	TGTGCCAGCGAGACAGGGATGGTAAGCGAGCAGTACTTC
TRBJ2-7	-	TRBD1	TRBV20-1	CSARVTGGNYEQYF	TGCAGTGCTAGGGTGACAGGGGGCAATTACGAGCAGTACTTC
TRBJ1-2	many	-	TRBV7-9	CASSRETNYGYTF	TGTGCCAGCAGCAGGGAGACTAACTATGGCTACACCTTC
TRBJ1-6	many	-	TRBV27	CASSQRQHWGSPLHF	TGTGCCAGCAGTCAAAGACAGCATTGGGGTTCACCCCTCCACTTT
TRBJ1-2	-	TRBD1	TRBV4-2	CASSQLGQGIGSYGYTF	TGTGCCAGCAGCCAACTGGGACAGGGAATAGGATCCTATGGCTACACCTTC
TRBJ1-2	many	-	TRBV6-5	CASSYTLLQGSNYGYTF	TGTGCCAGCAGTTACACCCTTCTACAGGGATCTAACTATGGCTACACCTTC
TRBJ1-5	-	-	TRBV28	CASSSGVSGNQPQHF	TGTGCCAGCAGTTCGGGGGTCTCCGGCAATCAGCCCCAGCATTTT
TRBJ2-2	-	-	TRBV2	CASGRHEKNTGELFF	TGTGCCAGCGGCCGACACGAGAAAAACACCGGGGAGCTGTTTTTT
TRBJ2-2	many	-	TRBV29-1	CSVDDGLHPVTGELFF	TGCAGCGTCGACGACGGACTACATCCTGTCACCGGGGAGCTGTTTTTT
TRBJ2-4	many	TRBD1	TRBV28	CASRVQGGDIQYF	TGTGCCAGCAGAGTACAGGGGGGAGACATTCAGTACTTC
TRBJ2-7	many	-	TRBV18	CASSPWVAEKYEQYF	TGTGCCAGCTCACCATGGGTAGCGGAAAAATACGAGCAGTACTTC
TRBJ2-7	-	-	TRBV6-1	CASSGELESHYEQYF	TGTGCCAGCAGTGGTGAATTGGAATCTCATTACGAGCAGTACTTC